In its sample, the clone carrying this TCR beta chain was seen a few times. The data belong to a study of blood T cell repertoires in COVID-19. Here immunoSEQ multiplex PCR was the method, and the copy in TCRdb shows in-frame clones only, minus some. The sample contains fewer than 200,000 clones, roughly nine tenths of which appear only once. V lost 1 base to trimming and J lost 8 bases, with 9 bases between them. The CDR3 covers 12 residues. Per the germline V gene, CDR1 is SGHTS and CDR2 is YDEGEE. The TCR comes from a man between 18 and 29 years old who had recovered from COVID-19. The genes are TRBV5-8 and TRBJ1-2; D not certain. Sequenced sample: peripheral blood. The DNA of the CDR3 is TGTGCCAGCAGCTTGATGACGGGAGGCTACACCTTC. Protein sequence: CASSLMTGGYTF. Together with reference TRBV5-8 and TRBJ1-2, the CDR3 gives the full variable domain: EAGVTQSPTHLIKTRGQQATLRCSPISGHTSVYWYQQALGLGLQFLLWYDEGEERNRGNFPPRFSGRQFPNYSSELNVNALELEDSALYLCASSLMTGGYTFGSGTRLTVV.